The 21 T cell receptor beta chains below come from one sample, sequenced in a study of OX40 agonist ivuxolimab in advanced cancers. The method was immunoSEQ multiplex PCR; TCRdb's version includes in-frame clones alone and lacks a portion of them. The repertoire consists of 75,000 to 95,000 clones, with around 92% occurring once and the leading ten covering 0.53%. This specimen consisted of CD4+ or CD8+ T cells sorted from blood, obtained in a trial of the OX40 agonist ivuxolimab. The receptors were sampled from an adult with an advanced solid tumor such as melanoma, head and neck, liver or kidney cancer.

The J gene is TRBJ2-2, the V gene TRBV9; D possibly corresponds to TRBD2 (6 bases). The CDR3 consists of 16 residues. Trimming left V 1 base short and J 7 bases short, with 17 bases between. The germline gives CDR1 SGDLS, CDR2 YYNGEE. CDR3 sequence (DNA): TGTGCCAGCAGCGTAATCCCTGCAGGAGGGCACGGGGAGCTGTTTTTT. This sequence encodes CASSVIPAGGHGELFF.

The rearrangement joins TRBV5-4 to TRBJ2-1; 9 nucleotides match TRBD2. The CDR3 loop spans 16 amino acids. Germline V lookup: CDR1 SGHNT, CDR2 YYREEE (reference sequence). V lost 7 bases, J lost 6 bases, and 14 bases stayed unmatched. The CDR3 coding sequence is TGTGCCAGCTGCCCTGGGGGCGGGAGGGCCCCCAATGAGCAGTTCTTC. Encoded protein: CASCPGGGRAPNEQFF.

The J gene is TRBJ2-7, the V gene TRBV6-5; 9 nucleotides match TRBD1. Per germline, CDR1 MNHEY and CDR2 SVGAGI. J was trimmed by 3 bases and V by 6 bases; bases with no gene match: 9. This CDR3 is 15 amino acids long. DNA for the CDR3: TGTGCCAGCAGCCCTAGACAGGGGGGCTTCTACGAGCAGTACTTC. It specifies CASSPRQGGFYEQYF.

The count of this clone is one. The gene calls are TRBV19 and TRBJ2-5; D not certain. Trimming pared 3 bases from V and 5 bases from J, leaving 10 bases between. This CDR3 is 13 amino acids long. Germline values: CDR1 LNHDA, CDR2 SQIVND (reference sequence). The CDR3 here is CASSIAVRETQYF. CDR3 coding DNA: TGTGCCAGTAGTATCGCAGTCCGGGAGACCCAGTACTTC.

This CDR3 reads CASSLQGNRQPQHF. Written as DNA, the CDR3 is TGTGCCAGCAGCCTACAGGGGAACCGTCAGCCCCAGCATTTT. The chain uses TRBV6-1 and TRBJ1-5; 7 bases agree with TRBD1. The germline gives CDR1 MNHNS, CDR2 SASEGT. The CDR3 is 14 residues long. Unmatched junction bases numbered 8, after V lost 6 bases and J lost 6 bases.

The V and J genes are TRBV11-3 and TRBJ2-5; tentative D call: TRBD2 (7 bases). Per the germline V gene, CDR1 is SGHNT and CDR2 is YENEEA. This CDR3 is built from 17 residues. V was trimmed by 5 bases and J by 5 bases, leaving 24 bases between them. The CDR3 reads CASSRRGGGAGVETQYF. CDR3 nucleotide sequence: TGTGCCAGCAGCCGACGTGGGGGAGGGGCAGGGGTTGAGACCCAGTACTTC.

V gene TRBV7-9 combines with J gene TRBJ2-1; 9 bases are a match to TRBD1. The CDR3 consists of 15 residues. J was trimmed by 6 bases and V by 5 bases; bases with no gene match: 8. Per germline, CDR1 SEHNR and CDR2 FQNEAQ (reference sequence). The CDR3 bases are TGTGCCAGCAGCATAGGACAGGGGTATCGCAATGAGCAGTTCTTC. Protein product: CASSIGQGYRNEQFF.

This chain joins TRBV27 and TRBJ2-3, with 13 bases matching TRBD2. The CDR3 has 15 residues. Per the germline V gene, CDR1 is MNHEY and CDR2 is SMNVEV (reference sequence). Trimming took 5 bases from V and 4 from J; bases not matched to a gene: 3. Here the CDR3 reads CASSRGLAGADTQYF. Here the CDR3 DNA reads TGTGCCAGCAGTCGCGGACTAGCGGGAGCAGATACGCAGTATTTT.

V usage is TRBV5-1 and J usage is TRBJ2-1; a possible D gene is TRBD2 (6 bases). V shed 0 bases and J shed 0 bases, with 10 bases lying between them. The CDR3 contains 16 residues. CDR1 and CDR2 from the germline V gene are SGHRS and YFSETQ. DNA of the CDR3: TGCGCCAGCAGCTTGGTTTTGGGGGGCTCCTACAATGAGCAGTTCTTC. It translates to CASSLVLGGSYNEQFF.

The chain couples TRBV5-1 to TRBJ2-3, with 14 bases that match TRBD2. Germline V gene sequence: CDR1 SGHRS, CDR2 YFSETQ. This CDR3 is built from 17 residues. V shed 0 bases, J shed 5 bases, and the junction held 5 bases outside the gene matches. The CDR3 is CASSLGLAGGLVDTQYF. The DNA of the CDR3 is TGCGCCAGCAGCTTGGGACTAGCGGGAGGGCTTGTAGATACGCAGTATTTT.

This chain joins TRBV30 and TRBJ1-4, with unresolved D. This CDR3 has 15 residues. V was cut by 0 bases and J by 3 bases, with 11 bases left in between. Germline V lookup: CDR1 GTSNPN, CDR2 SVGIG (reference sequence). The CDR3 DNA sequence: TGTGCCTGGAGTGTAGGTGGCAATCCTAATGAAAAACTGTTTTTT. It translates to CAWSVGGNPNEKLFF.

This chain uses TRBV6-1 with TRBJ1-4; 7 bases are a match to TRBD1. Germline trimming cut 4 bases from V and 11 bases from J; bases unmatched to any gene: 16. CDR3 size: 16 residues. Germline CDR1 MNHNS, CDR2 SASEGT. The CDR3 region has the DNA TGTGCCAGCAGTGCCCAAGATAACACAGGGGTTCCTAAACTGTTTTTT. The encoded protein is CASSAQDNTGVPKLFF.

The chain uses TRBV10-3 and TRBJ1-1, with D unclear. Deletions cut 11 bases from V and 1 base from J, with 14 bases between. The CDR3 loop spans 13 amino acids. Looked up from germline, CDR1 is ENHRY and CDR2 is SYGVKD. CDR3 in DNA: TGTGCCGCCCTACTTCGCCCGAACACTGAAGCTTTCTTT. Residues: CAALLRPNTEAFF.

CDR3 region: CASSPENTGELFF. CDR3 in DNA: TGTGCCAGCAGTCCCGAGAACACCGGGGAGCTGTTTTTT. The genes are TRBV2 and TRBJ2-2; D remains ambiguous. The CDR3 consists of 13 residues. Germline V gives CDR1 SNHLY, CDR2 FYNNEI. V lost 5 bases, J lost 1 base, and 5 bases lay in between.

This chain's CDR3 is CASSIDRLRAGENQPQHF. For the CDR3, the DNA is TGTGCCAGTAGTATAGATCGTCTTCGGGCAGGGGAAAATCAGCCCCAGCATTTT. The chain combines TRBV19 with TRBJ1-5; D perhaps matches TRBD1 (6 bases). The germline V gene has CDR1 LNHDA and CDR2 SQIVND (reference sequence). Trimming left V 0 bases short and J 4 bases short, with 19 bases between. The CDR3 contains 18 residues.

The chain couples TRBV7-6 to TRBJ2-7, with D uncertain. Trimming removed 2 bases at V and 0 bases at J, with 14 bases between. Per germline, CDR1 SGHVS and CDR2 FNYEAQ. The CDR3 length is 16 residues. The CDR3 is CASSLNPPSDSYEQYF. CDR3 nucleotide sequence: TGTGCCAGCAGCTTAAACCCCCCCAGCGACTCCTACGAGCAGTACTTC.

CDR3 residues: CASRRGSAIEQYF. The DNA for the CDR3 is TGTGCCAGCAGGCGGGGTTCTGCTATCGAGCAGTACTTC. This chain connects TRBV7-4 to TRBJ2-7, with a tentative D call TRBD2 (6 bases). The germline gives CDR1 SGHVT, CDR2 SQSDAQ. The germline V and J ends were trimmed by 6 bases and 6 bases, with 15 bases remaining between them. This CDR3 is built from 13 residues.

V usage is TRBV11-3 and J usage is TRBJ2-7; the match to TRBD2 covers 8 bases. J lost 3 bases, V lost 4 bases, and 5 bases had no gene match. Germline V gene sequence: CDR1 SGHNT, CDR2 YENEEA. This CDR3 has 14 amino acids. CDR3 coding DNA: TGTGCCAGCAGCTCTCGCGGGACTAGCTACGAGCAGTACTTC. It translates to CASSSRGTSYEQYF.

The CDR3 protein is CASSPGTGGLYEQYF. CDR3 nucleotide sequence: TGTGCCAGCTCACCCGGGACAGGGGGATTATACGAGCAGTACTTC. The chain employs TRBV18 and TRBJ2-7; the match to TRBD1 covers 11 bases. Germline lookup yields CDR1 KGHSH and CDR2 LQKENI. V shed 3 bases and J 4 bases; nucleotides not matched to a gene: 5. The CDR3 consists of 15 residues. Using reference TRBV18 and TRBJ2-7 for the parts outside the CDR3, the full variable domain is NAGVMQNPRHLVRRRGQEARLRCSPMKGHSHVYWYRQLPEEGLKFMVYLQKENIIDESGMPKERFSAEFPKEGPSILRIQQVVRGDSAAYFCASSPGTGGLYEQYFGPGTRLTVT.

V usage is TRBV7-2 and J usage is TRBJ2-1, with TRBD2 matching over 12 bases. The CDR3 loop spans 15 amino acids. With V trimmed by 5 bases and J by 4 bases, 3 bases remained unmatched. The V gene's germline CDR1 is SGHTA and CDR2 FQGNSA. In DNA, the CDR3 is TGTGCCAGCAGCCCTCTAGCGGGAGGGTACAATGAGCAGTTCTTC. Its translation: CASSPLAGGYNEQFF.

The rearrangement joins TRBV7-2 to TRBJ2-1; possibly TRBD2 for D (7 bases). The V and J ends lost 5 bases and 5 bases respectively, with 19 bases between them. Germline V gene sequence: CDR1 SGHTA, CDR2 FQGNSA. CDR3 length: 16 amino acids. The DNA of the CDR3 is TGTGCCAGCAGCCATTCGCGGGGGCAGAGAAACAATGAGCAGTTCTTC. Translating gives CASSHSRGQRNNEQFF.